The 31 T cell receptor beta chains below all came from one sample that was sequenced in a study of response to subunit inactivated influenza vaccine. TCRdb called the RT-PCR reads again in MiXCR, with one record for every CDR3 protein. The repertoire holds about 530,000 distinct CDR3 sequences, around 13% seen once, with around 12% in the top ten. The sample in question was PBMCs from blood, obtained about 40 days after vaccination. These receptors were taken from a man in his fifties or sixties who received an inactivated influenza vaccine.

This chain uses TRBV25-1 with TRBJ2-2, with TRBD1 as a possible D gene (6 bases). Trimming took off 7 bases at V and 1 base at J, with 10 bases between the two ends. There are 14 residues in the CDR3. From germline, CDR1 is MGHDK and CDR2 SYGVNS. CDR3 nucleotide sequence: TGTGCCAGCACTCGGACAGTGAACACCGGGGAGCTGTTTTTT. Protein product: CASTRTVNTGELFF. Filled out from reference TRBV25-1 and TRBJ2-2, the complete variable domain reads EADIYQTPRYLVIGTGKKITLECSQTMGHDKMYWYQQDPGMELHLIHYSYGVNSTEKGDLSSESTVSRIRTEHFPLTLESARPSHTSQYLCASTRTVNTGELFFGEGSRLTVL.

This clonotype was found a few times. The chain couples TRBV13 to TRBJ1-6; TRBD1 is a possible D gene (5 bases). The CDR3 totals 14 residues. Trimming removed 5 bases from V and 11 bases from J, with 16 bases in between. CDR1 is PRHDT and CDR2 is FYEKMQ in the germline V gene (reference sequence). DNA for the CDR3: TGTGCCAGCAGCACTAGGGAGGGGATGGCACCCCTCCACTTT. Translation gives CASSTREGMAPLHF.

The chain couples TRBV7-8 to TRBJ2-1; unclear D gene. CDR1 and CDR2 from the germline V gene are SGHVS and FQNEAQ. The CDR3 spans 14 residues. Trimming stripped 2 bases from V and 8 bases from J, with 13 bases between. The CDR3 reads CASSLLRSGYEQFF. The CDR3 region has the DNA TGTGCCAGCAGCTTATTACGGTCTGGGTATGAGCAGTTCTTC.

This clonotype was counted at least ten times. CDR3 protein: CASSYLKGGGEQYF. DNA for the CDR3: TGTGCCAGCAGCTATCTGAAGGGGGGTGGCGAGCAGTACTTC. V usage is TRBV11-2 and J usage is TRBJ2-7; perhaps D is TRBD1 or TRBD2 (6 bases each). The CDR3 totals 14 residues. Germline CDR1 reads SGHAT; CDR2 reads FQNNGV. V lost 4 bases to trimming and J lost 6 bases, with 16 bases between them.

The chain combines TRBV7-7 with TRBJ2-1; 9 positions match TRBD2. CDR1 and CDR2 (germline): SSHAT, FNYEAQ (reference sequence). The V and J ends lost 2 bases and 2 bases, in that order; junction bases with no gene match: 16. This CDR3 comprises 20 residues. The CDR3 region is CASSLIRLAARGGPYNEQFF. DNA of the CDR3: TGTGCCAGCAGCTTAATCCGACTAGCGGCCCGAGGCGGCCCCTACAATGAGCAGTTCTTC.

This clonotype was recorded at least ten times. This chain links TRBV7-6 with TRBJ2-2, with D maybe TRBD2 (5 bases). CDR3 length: 16 residues. The germline V gene encodes CDR1 SGHVS and CDR2 FNYEAQ. Trimming left V 1 base short and J 5 bases short, with 14 bases between. The CDR3, as DNA: TGTGCCAGCAGCTTAGAGGGAGACCTAATGACCGGGGAGCTGTTTTTT. Translated: CASSLEGDLMTGELFF.

The chain combines TRBV4-2 with TRBJ1-5; TRBD1 agrees at 7 bases. The CDR3 spans 15 residues. V dropped 0 bases and J dropped 6; count of bases not matched to a gene: 5. The germline V gene encodes CDR1 LGHNA and CDR2 YNFKEQ. The CDR3 DNA sequence: TGTGCCAGCAGCCAAGATTCAGGGGGTCGTCAGCCCCAGCATTTT. Its translation is CASSQDSGGRQPQHF.

The rearrangement joins TRBV3-1 to TRBJ2-7; D remains ambiguous. The germline V gene encodes CDR1 LGHDT and CDR2 YNNKEL (reference sequence). This CDR3 is 14 amino acids long. Trimming pared 0 bases from V and 0 bases from J, leaving 6 bases between. CDR3 nucleotides: TGTGCCAGCAGCCAAGATTTCAGCTCCTACGAGCAGTACTTC. Its translation: CASSQDFSSYEQYF.

This clonotype was seen ten or more times. V and J are TRBV6-1 and TRBJ1-4; 7 nucleotides match TRBD1. The CDR3 runs 15 residues. Germline CDR1 MNHNS, CDR2 SASEGT. The V and J ends lost 6 bases and 6 bases, in that order; junction bases with no gene match: 10. The CDR3 region has the DNA TGTGCCAGCAGCCTGACAGGGCTCAGTTATGAAAAACTGTTTTTT. Translated: CASSLTGLSYEKLFF.

CDR3: CASSFGGVNEKLFF. In nucleotides, the CDR3 is TGTGCCAGCAGTTTCGGAGGGGTTAATGAAAAACTGTTTTTT. The rearrangement links TRBV27 to TRBJ1-4, with D possibly TRBD1 on 5 matching bases. V shed 3 bases and J shed 4 bases, with 9 bases lying between them. Germline V lookup: CDR1 MNHEY, CDR2 SMNVEV (reference sequence). The CDR3 loop spans 14 amino acids. Filled out from reference TRBV27 and TRBJ1-4, the complete variable domain reads EAQVTQNPRYLITVTGKKLTVTCSQNMNHEYMSWYRQDPGLGLRQIYYSMNVEVTDKGDVPEGYKVSRKEKRNFPLILESPSPNQTSLYFCASSFGGVNEKLFFGSGTQLSVL.

The genes are TRBV6-5 and TRBJ2-3; D unresolved. Between the trimmed V and J ends, which lost 2 bases and 2 bases, there was a span of 17 bases. Looked up from germline, CDR1 is MNHEY and CDR2 is SVGAGI. This CDR3 is built from 17 residues. This CDR3 reads CASSYTPLRAVTDTQYF. The CDR3, as DNA: TGTGCCAGCAGTTACACTCCCCTCCGGGCAGTCACAGATACGCAGTATTTT.

This clonotype has only a few counts. The chain has TRBV18 and TRBJ2-5, with 13 nucleotides matching TRBD2. The CDR3 runs 16 residues. CDR1 is KGHSH and CDR2 is LQKENI in the germline V gene. V was pared by 2 bases and J by 4 bases, with 4 bases of the junction left unmatched. The chain's CDR3 is CASSPGLAGEGETQYF. CDR3 coding DNA: TGTGCCAGCTCACCAGGACTAGCGGGAGAAGGAGAGACCCAGTACTTC.

This clonotype was observed at least ten times. This rearrangement joins TRBV20-1 to TRBJ2-3; D is undetermined. The CDR3 has 16 residues. The germline V and J ends were trimmed by 4 bases and 3 bases, with 20 bases remaining between them. Germline V gene sequence: CDR1 DFQATT, CDR2 SNEGSKA (reference sequence). The CDR3 coding sequence is TGCAGTGCTAAGGTCATTTCCACGCTGGCGACAGATACGCAGTATTTT. Translation: CSAKVISTLATDTQYF.

This sequence joins TRBV7-2 and TRBJ2-7; 11 positions agree with TRBD2. Trimming cost V 7 bases and J 6 bases; bases outside gene matches: 8. The CDR3 spans 14 residues. Germline V gene sequence: CDR1 SGHTA, CDR2 FQGNSA. The CDR3 DNA sequence: TGTGCCAGCACCCGACTAGCGGGATATGCCGAGCAGTACTTC. Residues: CASTRLAGYAEQYF. Looking up the rest from reference TRBV7-2 and TRBJ2-7 gives the full variable domain: GAGVSQSPSNKVTEKGKDVELRCDPISGHTALYWYRQSLGQGLEFLIYFQGNSAPDKSGLPSDRFSAERTGGSVSTLTIQRTQQEDSAVYLCASTRLAGYAEQYFGPGTRLTVT.

The chain combines TRBV29-1 with TRBJ2-2; TRBD2 matches 10 bases. CDR3 length: 15 residues. V dropped 6 bases and J dropped 2; count of bases not matched to a gene: 6. Germline CDR1 reads SQVTM; CDR2 reads ANQGSEA. The DNA of the CDR3 is TGCAGCGTCGATGCTAGCGGGGGAAACACCGGGGAGCTGTTTTTT. This codes for CSVDASGGNTGELFF.

The rearrangement joins TRBV4-3 to TRBJ1-4; D may be TRBD1 (5 bases). V was shortened by 2 bases and J by 2 bases, with 9 bases between the two germline ends. Germline assignment: CDR1 LGHNA and CDR2 YSLEER. The CDR3 length is 15 residues. DNA of the CDR3: TGCGCCAGCAGCCAAACAGGAGGGACTAATGAAAAACTGTTTTTT. Its protein product is CASSQTGGTNEKLFF.

The sample holds a few counts of this clonotype. The gene calls are TRBV3-1 and TRBJ2-7, with D maybe TRBD1 (6 bases). Looked up from germline, CDR1 is LGHDT and CDR2 is YNNKEL (reference sequence). Trimming took 1 base from V and 2 from J, leaving 9 bases between them. This CDR3 spans 14 amino acids. The CDR3 nucleotides are TGTGCCAGCAGCCAAGGGGACACAACCTACGAGCAGTACTTC. Translation: CASSQGDTTYEQYF.

This clonotype has a handful of counts. This chain links TRBV7-9 with TRBJ1-4; a possible D gene is TRBD1 (5 bases). CDR1 and CDR2 from the germline V gene are SEHNR and FQNEAQ (reference sequence). With 5 bases removed from V and 8 bases from J, the gap between germline ends came to 15 bases. The length of the CDR3 is 14 residues. The CDR3 here is CASSHGTAGEKLFF. In nucleotides, the CDR3 is TGTGCCAGCAGCCACGGGACCGCGGGGGAAAAACTGTTTTTT.

V and J are TRBV20-1 and TRBJ2-6, with no clear D. The V end was cut by 2 bases, the J end by 1 base, with 9 bases between. From germline, CDR1 is DFQATT and CDR2 SNEGSKA (reference sequence). The CDR3 length is 15 residues. The CDR3 region is CSARSGGSGANVLTF. DNA for the CDR3: TGCAGTGCTAGATCGGGTGGGTCTGGGGCCAACGTCCTGACTTTC.

This clonotype was detected a few times. V gene TRBV29-1 combines with J gene TRBJ2-7; TRBD1 is a possible D gene (6 bases). V lost 6 bases and J 6 bases, leaving 15 bases between the germline ends. This CDR3 has 12 residues. Germline CDR1 and CDR2: SQVTM and ANQGSEA. CDR3 in amino acids: CSVRRQAGEQYF. CDR3 nucleotides: TGCAGCGTCCGTCGACAGGCTGGCGAGCAGTACTTC.

This rearrangement joins TRBV2 to TRBJ2-1; 12 nucleotides line up with TRBD2. From germline, CDR1 is SNHLY and CDR2 FYNNEI. This CDR3 spans 19 amino acids. In nucleotides, the CDR3 is TGTACCATCAGGCCAAGCGGACTAGCGGGGACTGAGCTTAACAATGAGCAGTTCTTC. It yields the protein CTIRPSGLAGTELNNEQFF.

The genes are TRBV28 and TRBJ2-7; TRBD1 or TRBD2 may be the D gene (5 bases each). The CDR3 consists of 16 residues. Germline-derived CDR1 and CDR2 are MDHEN and SYDVKM. V was pared by 5 bases and J by 1 base, with 18 bases between. The CDR3 DNA sequence: TGTGCCAGCAGTCCACCCGGGGCTCGCGTTTCCTACGAGCAGTACTTC. Protein sequence: CASSPPGARVSYEQYF.

The table lists this clonotype with a few counts. The chain links TRBV6-5 to TRBJ2-7; D might be TRBD1 (6 bases). CDR3 size: 14 residues. The V end lost 4 bases, the J end lost 1 base, and 11 bases lay between the germline ends. Germline CDR1 and CDR2: MNHEY and SVGAGI. CDR3 in amino acids: CASSSWTESYEQYF. Written as DNA, the CDR3 is TGTGCCAGCAGTTCCTGGACAGAATCCTACGAGCAGTACTTC.

The chain has TRBV29-1 and TRBJ2-5; TRBD1 might be the D (5 bases). Trimming removed 3 bases at V and 3 bases at J, with 8 bases between. This CDR3 contains 12 residues. Germline V CDR1 and CDR2: SQVTM, ANQGSEA. In DNA form, the CDR3 reads TGCAGCGTTGATCTCAGGGAAGAGACCCAGTACTTC. Translating gives CSVDLREETQYF.

With regard to this clonotype: Just one base apart from a much larger clone, this may be a read error. The chain recombines TRBV7-2 with TRBJ2-2; D remains unclear. CDR1 is SGHTA and CDR2 is FQGNSA in the germline V gene. This CDR3 contains 14 residues. V gave up 7 bases and J gave up 8 bases, with 17 bases separating them. CDR3 amino acids: CASNRAFSTGELFF. The CDR3 bases are TGTGCCAGCAACCGGGCCTTCTCAACAGGGGAGCTGTTTTTT.

This clonotype has ten or more counts. The CDR3 is CAISESDTLNQPQHF. CDR3 DNA sequence: TGTGCCATCAGTGAGTCGGACACTTTAAATCAGCCCCAGCATTTT. This sequence joins TRBV10-3 and TRBJ1-5, with a possible D match to TRBD1 (5 bases). V was trimmed by 0 bases and J by 4 bases, leaving 10 bases between them. The CDR3 covers 15 residues. Germline V gives CDR1 ENHRY, CDR2 SYGVKD.

There are a few counts of this clonotype. The chain carries TRBV7-8 and TRBJ1-6, with D uncertain. Per germline, CDR1 SGHVS and CDR2 FQNEAQ. The CDR3 extends over 15 amino acids. V gave up 1 base and J gave up 7 bases, with 11 bases separating them. In nucleotides, the CDR3 is TGTGCCAGCAGCTTAGAGTCGGGGAACAATTCACCCCTCCACTTT. This encodes CASSLESGNNSPLHF.

This clonotype was recorded a few times. The chain employs TRBV5-1 and TRBJ2-5; D is perhaps TRBD2 (7 bases). From germline, CDR1 is SGHRS and CDR2 YFSETQ. V was clipped by 3 bases and J by 1 base, with 13 bases between them. The CDR3 is 15 residues long. This CDR3 reads CASSSPGGRQETQYF. The CDR3 nucleotides are TGCGCCAGCAGCTCTCCCGGGGGGCGCCAAGAGACCCAGTACTTC.

This clonotype appeared a few times. The chain is built from TRBV3-1 and TRBJ2-1, with D perhaps given as TRBD1 or TRBD2 (5 bases each). The CDR3 spans 15 residues. CDR1 and CDR2 (germline): LGHDT, YNNKEL (reference sequence). Trimming pared 4 bases from V and 0 bases from J, leaving 10 bases between. CDR3 DNA sequence: TGTGCCAGCAGCCTCACGGGACCCTCCTACAATGAGCAGTTCTTC. Protein product: CASSLTGPSYNEQFF.

The V call is TRBV6-2 or TRBV6-3, the J call TRBJ2-1; 7 bases are a match to TRBD2. Trimming at V came to 0 bases and at J to 0 bases, leaving 5 bases not matched to a gene. The CDR3 is 17 amino acids. The germline V gene encodes CDR1 MNHEY and CDR2 SVGEGT. The CDR3 coding sequence is TGTGCCAGCAGTTACTCGACTGGGGGGGGCTCCTACAATGAGCAGTTCTTC. It translates to CASSYSTGGGSYNEQFF.

The genes are TRBV19 and TRBJ2-7; 10 nucleotides line up with TRBD2. There are 14 residues in the CDR3. V lost 10 bases, J lost 5 bases, and 11 bases stayed unmatched. Germline lookup yields CDR1 LNHDA and CDR2 SQIVND (reference sequence). The CDR3 nucleotides read TGTGCCACCGGCGACGGCGGACTAGCGGACGAGCAGTACTTC. Translated: CATGDGGLADEQYF.